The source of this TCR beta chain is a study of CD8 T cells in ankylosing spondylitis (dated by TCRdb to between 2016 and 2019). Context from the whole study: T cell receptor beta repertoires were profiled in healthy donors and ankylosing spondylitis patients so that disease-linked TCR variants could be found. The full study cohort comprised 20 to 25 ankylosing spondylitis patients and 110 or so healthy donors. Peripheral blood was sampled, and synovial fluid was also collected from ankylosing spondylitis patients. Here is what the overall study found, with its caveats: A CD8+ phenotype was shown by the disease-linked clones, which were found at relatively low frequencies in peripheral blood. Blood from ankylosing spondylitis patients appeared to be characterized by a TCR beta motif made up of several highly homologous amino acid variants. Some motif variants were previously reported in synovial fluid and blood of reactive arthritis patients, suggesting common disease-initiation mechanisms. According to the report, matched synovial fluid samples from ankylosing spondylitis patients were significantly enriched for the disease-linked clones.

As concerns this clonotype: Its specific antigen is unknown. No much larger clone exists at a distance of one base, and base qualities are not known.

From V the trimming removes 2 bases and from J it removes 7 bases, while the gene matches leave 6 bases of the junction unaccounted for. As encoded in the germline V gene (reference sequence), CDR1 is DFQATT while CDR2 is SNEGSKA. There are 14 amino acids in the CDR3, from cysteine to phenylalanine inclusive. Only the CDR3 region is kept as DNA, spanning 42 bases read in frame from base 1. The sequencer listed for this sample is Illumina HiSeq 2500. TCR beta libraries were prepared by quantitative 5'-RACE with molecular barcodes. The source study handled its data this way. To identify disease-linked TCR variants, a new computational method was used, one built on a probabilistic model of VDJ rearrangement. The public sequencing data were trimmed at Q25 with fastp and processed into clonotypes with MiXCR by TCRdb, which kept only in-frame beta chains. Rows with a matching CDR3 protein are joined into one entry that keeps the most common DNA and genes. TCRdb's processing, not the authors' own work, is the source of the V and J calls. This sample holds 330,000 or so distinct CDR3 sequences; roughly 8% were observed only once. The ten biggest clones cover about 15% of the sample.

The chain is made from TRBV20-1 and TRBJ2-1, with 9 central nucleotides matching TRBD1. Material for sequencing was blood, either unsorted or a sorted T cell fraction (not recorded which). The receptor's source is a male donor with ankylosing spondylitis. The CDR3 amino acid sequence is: CSARTGTGWNEQFF. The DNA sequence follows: TGCAGTGCTAGAACCGGGACAGGGTGGAATGAGCAGTTCTTC.